One and the same sample provided the 24 T cell receptor beta chains below, sequenced in a study of response to subunit inactivated influenza vaccine. TCRdb reprocessed the RT-PCR reads with MiXCR, giving one entry per CDR3 protein. The sample shows a few hundred thousand distinct CDR3 sequences, approximately 14% of them seen only once. Specimen: PBMCs from blood, collected 11 to 12 days after vaccination. These receptors all stem from a man over 45 who received an inactivated influenza vaccine.

The CDR3 loop reads CSAGRTGEAYEQYF. CDR3 bases: TGCAGTGCTGGGCGGACAGGGGAAGCCTACGAGCAGTACTTC. This chain links TRBV20-1 with TRBJ2-7; 9 bases map to TRBD1. V lost 5 bases and J lost 2; bases outside the gene matches: 7. CDR3 size: 14 residues. Germline values: CDR1 DFQATT, CDR2 SNEGSKA (reference sequence).

The rearrangement links TRBV3-1 to TRBJ2-7, with 11 bases fitting TRBD2. Trimming at V came to 1 base and at J to 4 bases, leaving 6 bases not matched to a gene. This CDR3 spans 16 amino acids. CDR1 LGHDT and CDR2 YNNKEL come from the germline V gene (reference sequence). CDR3: CASSQARLAGGYEQYF. CDR3 bases: TGTGCCAGCAGCCAAGCGAGGCTAGCGGGGGGTTACGAGCAGTACTTC.

The sample holds a few counts of this clonotype. The rearrangement uses TRBV28 and TRBJ2-5, with 10 bases identical to TRBD2. CDR1 and CDR2 (germline): MDHEN, SYDVKM. This CDR3 is 17 amino acids long. J was trimmed by 5 bases and V by 5 bases; bases with no gene match: 14. The CDR3, as DNA: TGTGCCAGCAGTACTGAAATGGGTAGCGGGAGGCGGGAGACCCAGTACTTC. This translates into CASSTEMGSGRRETQYF.

This clonotype was found a few times. J is TRBJ2-5 and V is TRBV20-1; 9 bases fit TRBD2. Germline V CDR1 and CDR2: DFQATT, SNEGSKA (reference sequence). V dropped 6 bases and J dropped 2; count of bases not matched to a gene: 4. The CDR3 loop spans 13 amino acids. In DNA form, the CDR3 reads TGCAGTGCCCAGCGGGGGGCGCAAGAGACCCAGTACTTC. Protein sequence: CSAQRGAQETQYF.

This clonotype was seen ten or more times. CDR3 in DNA: TGCGCCAGCAGCTCGAGCGGAGGAGAATTTGAAAAACTGTTTTTT. This codes for CASSSSGGEFEKLFF. The chain has TRBV5-1 and TRBJ1-4; D uncertain. Trimming took off 3 bases at V and 7 bases at J, with 16 bases between the two ends. The CDR3 is made up of 15 amino acids. Germline CDR1 reads SGHRS; CDR2 reads YFSETQ.

The chain carries TRBV7-8 and TRBJ1-5; D is unresolved. CDR3 length equals 15 residues. Germline V gene lookup returns CDR1 SGHVS and CDR2 FQNEAQ. Trimming left V 4 bases short and J 5 bases short, with 15 bases between. This chain's CDR3 is CASSSKGGRHQPQHF. DNA of the CDR3: TGTGCCAGCAGCTCTAAAGGCGGCAGGCATCAGCCCCAGCATTTT.

This clonotype has only a few counts. This chain links TRBV10-2 with TRBJ2-1; D is perhaps TRBD1 or TRBD2 (7 bases each). V lost 2 bases, J lost 8 bases, and 16 bases lay in between. Germline-derived CDR1 and CDR2 are WSHSY and SAAADI. The CDR3 consists of 15 residues. CDR3 residues: CASSEPQGGLDEQFF. The CDR3 nucleotides are TGCGCCAGCAGTGAGCCCCAGGGGGGGCTAGATGAGCAGTTCTTC.

This clonotype has a count of ten or more. V gene TRBV7-2 combines with J gene TRBJ2-5; D uncertain. The CDR3 extends over 13 amino acids. Trimming pared 4 bases from V and 2 bases from J, leaving 8 bases between. The germline gives CDR1 SGHTA, CDR2 FQGNSA. The CDR3 sequence is CASSWVAQETQYF. The CDR3 nucleotides are TGTGCCAGCAGCTGGGTCGCGCAAGAGACCCAGTACTTC.

In its sample, this clonotype was seen a few times. CDR3 coding DNA: TGTGCCAGCAGCGTACAGCGGGGGCCCAATCAAGAGACCCAGTACTTC. It codes for CASSVQRGPNQETQYF. V is TRBV7-8 and J is TRBJ2-5; 8 bases align to TRBD2. This CDR3 has 16 amino acids. Trimming took 5 bases from V and 2 from J; bases not matched to a gene: 10. Germline V gene data show CDR1 as SGHVS and CDR2 as FQNEAQ.

V and J are TRBV9 and TRBJ2-7, with D perhaps TRBD2 (6 bases). V gave up 3 bases and J gave up 4 bases, with 14 bases separating them. The CDR3 is 14 amino acids. Germline CDR1 reads SGDLS; CDR2 reads YYNGEE. CDR3 residues: CASSAHTGEYEQYF. Here the CDR3 DNA reads TGTGCCAGCAGCGCCCATACGGGGGAATACGAGCAGTACTTC.

The chain recombines TRBV18 with TRBJ2-3, with 7 bases lining up with TRBD2. CDR1 KGHSH and CDR2 LQKENI come from the germline V gene. Trimming at V came to 5 bases and at J to 0 bases, leaving 11 bases not matched to a gene. This CDR3 region has 17 residues. CDR3 nucleotides: TGTGCCAGCTCATATAAACTCTCCGGGGGGAGCACAGATACGCAGTATTTT. This codes for CASSYKLSGGSTDTQYF.

The rearrangement joins TRBV5-1 to TRBJ2-7, with a possible D match to TRBD1 (7 bases). Trimming stripped 4 bases from V and 3 bases from J, with 17 bases between. Germline V lookup: CDR1 SGHRS, CDR2 YFSETQ. The CDR3 totals 15 residues. The CDR3 coding sequence is TGCGCCAGCAGCATACTACAGGGGCGGGACTACGAGCAGTACTTC. Its protein product is CASSILQGRDYEQYF.

The chain has TRBV7-2 and TRBJ2-5; 7 positions match TRBD2. The CDR3 is made up of 14 amino acids. CDR1 is SGHTA, CDR2 FQGNSA, per germline. Trimming took 5 bases from V and 4 from J; bases not matched to a gene: 7. The CDR3 region is CASSTGGTLETQYF. The DNA of the CDR3 is TGTGCCAGCAGCACGGGGGGTACCTTAGAGACCCAGTACTTC.

This clonotype came up a few times. V is TRBV7-9 and J is TRBJ1-6; D gene uncertain. The length of the CDR3 is 13 residues. With 11 bases removed from V and 7 bases from J, the gap between germline ends came to 15 bases. The germline CDR1 and CDR2 sequences are SEHNR and FQNEAQ (reference sequence). This CDR3 reads CASTGIMNSPLHF. The CDR3 DNA sequence: TGTGCCTCGACGGGAATAATGAATTCACCCCTCCACTTT.

The V gene is TRBV6-4, the J gene TRBJ2-3; tentatively, D is TRBD1 (6 bases). This CDR3 has 12 residues. Germline V gene data show CDR1 as MRHNA and CDR2 as SNTAGT. V shed 4 bases and J shed 8 bases, with 10 bases lying between them. CDR3: CASSAKGGTQYF. In DNA, the CDR3 is TGTGCCAGCAGTGCCAAAGGGGGTACGCAGTATTTT.

This clonotype was detected only a few times. V usage is TRBV7-9 and J usage is TRBJ2-6; D gene ambiguous. The CDR3 spans 15 residues. V was clipped by 10 bases and J by 0 bases, with 13 bases between them. CDR1 and CDR2 from the germline V gene are SEHNR and FQNEAQ (reference sequence). The CDR3 nucleotides are TGTGCCACCCTCGGTGATATCTCTGGGGCCAACGTCCTGACTTTC. This encodes CATLGDISGANVLTF.

V and J are TRBV7-9 and TRBJ1-1; 11 bases match TRBD1. The junction had 5 bases not matched to a gene; V was cut back by 3 bases and J by 5 bases. Germline lookup yields CDR1 SEHNR and CDR2 FQNEAQ (reference sequence). This CDR3 is 15 amino acids long. CDR3 in DNA: TGTGCCAGCAGCTTGGACAGGGGGCTCAGAACTGAAGCTTTCTTT. As protein: CASSLDRGLRTEAFF.

There are a few counts of this clonotype. The V call is TRBV6-5, the J call TRBJ2-1, with TRBD2 identical over 9 bases. The CDR3 sequence is 15 residues long. V gave up 6 bases and J gave up 2 bases; unmatched junction bases: 5. Germline V CDR1 and CDR2: MNHEY, SVGAGI. CDR3 bases: TGTGCCAGCAGATTAGCGGGAGACACCTACAATGAGCAGTTCTTC. Residues: CASRLAGDTYNEQFF.

The rearrangement uses TRBV20-1 and TRBJ2-5; the D call may be TRBD1 or TRBD2 (6 bases each). This CDR3 contains 16 residues. Trimming stripped 0 bases from V and 2 bases from J, with 16 bases between. Germline V CDR1 and CDR2: DFQATT, SNEGSKA (reference sequence). The CDR3 sequence: CSARDHEGGPQETQYF. CDR3 DNA: TGCAGTGCTAGAGATCACGAGGGGGGACCACAAGAGACCCAGTACTTC.

In DNA, the CDR3 is TGTGCCAGCAGCCAAGACTTTACAGGGGATGAGACCCAGTACTTC. As protein: CASSQDFTGDETQYF. The V gene is TRBV4-2, the J gene TRBJ2-5; TRBD1 agrees at 7 bases. Losses at the gene ends were 0 bases for V and 5 bases for J; bases not matched to a gene: 6. Germline V gene data show CDR1 as LGHNA and CDR2 as YNFKEQ. The CDR3 spans 15 residues.

J is TRBJ1-2 and V is TRBV29-1; D is perhaps TRBD1 (5 bases). Between the trimmed V and J ends, which lost 3 bases and 5 bases, there was a span of 10 bases. The CDR3 runs 12 residues. Germline assignment: CDR1 SQVTM and CDR2 ANQGSEA. This CDR3 reads CSVDDRFYGYTF. In nucleotides, the CDR3 is TGCAGCGTTGACGACAGATTTTATGGCTACACCTTC.

This clonotype has more than one count but fewer than ten. The gene calls are TRBV20-1 and TRBJ2-1; 7 bases line up with TRBD1. With 3 bases clipped from V and 3 bases from J, the junction kept 8 bases outside the gene matches. The germline V gene encodes CDR1 DFQATT and CDR2 SNEGSKA (reference sequence). The CDR3 covers 15 residues. The CDR3 nucleotides are TGCAGTGCTAGCTCCAGGGGACAGAGCTACAATGAGCAGTTCTTC. This gives the protein CSASSRGQSYNEQFF.

This clonotype was observed a handful of times. The chain recombines TRBV15 with TRBJ2-5, with 10 positions matching TRBD2. The CDR3 is 19 amino acids. V lost 0 bases to trimming and J lost 3 bases; unmatched junction nucleotides: 13. Germline values: CDR1 LNHNV, CDR2 YYDKDF (reference sequence). This chain's CDR3 is CATSRDQAGGYNIEETQYF. CDR3 nucleotide sequence: TGTGCCACCAGCAGAGATCAAGCGGGGGGGTACAATATCGAAGAGACCCAGTACTTC.

In this sample, this clonotype turned up many times. The chain carries TRBV9 and TRBJ2-7; 9 bases line up with TRBD2. Germline V gene data show CDR1 as SGDLS and CDR2 as YYNGEE. V shed 0 bases and J 2 bases; nucleotides not matched to a gene: 3. The CDR3 covers 15 residues. The CDR3 DNA sequence: TGTGCCAGCAGCGTAGGCCTAGCGGGAACCTACGAGCAGTACTTC. It is translated as CASSVGLAGTYEQYF.